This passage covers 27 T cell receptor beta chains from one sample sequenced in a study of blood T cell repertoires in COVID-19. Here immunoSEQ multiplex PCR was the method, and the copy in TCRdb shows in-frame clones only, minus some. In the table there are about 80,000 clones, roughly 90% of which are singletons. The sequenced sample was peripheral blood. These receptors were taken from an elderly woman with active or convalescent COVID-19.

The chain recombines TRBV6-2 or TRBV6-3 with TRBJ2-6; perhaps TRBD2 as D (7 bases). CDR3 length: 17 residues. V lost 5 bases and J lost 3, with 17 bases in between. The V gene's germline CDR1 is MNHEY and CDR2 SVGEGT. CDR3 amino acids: CASSTLGGGVGANVLTF. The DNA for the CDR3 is TGTGCCAGCAGTACTTTAGGGGGGGGCGTTGGGGCCAACGTCCTGACTTTC.

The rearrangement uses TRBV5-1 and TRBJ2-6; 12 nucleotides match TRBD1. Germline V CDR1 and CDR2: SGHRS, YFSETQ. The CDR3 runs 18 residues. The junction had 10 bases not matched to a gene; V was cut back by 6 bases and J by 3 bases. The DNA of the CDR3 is TGCGCCAGCACTTTACCGGGACAGGGGGCAGGTGGGGCCAACGTCCTGACTTTC. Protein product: CASTLPGQGAGGANVLTF.

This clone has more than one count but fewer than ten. CDR3 DNA: TGCGCCAGCAGCCAGACTAGCGACTCGGGGGAGCAGTACTTC. It specifies CASSQTSDSGEQYF. The chain couples TRBV5-1 to TRBJ2-7; TRBD2 matches 8 bases. In germline, CDR1 is SGHRS, CDR2 YFSETQ. Trimming cost V 4 bases and J 7 bases; bases outside gene matches: 10. The CDR3 is made up of 14 amino acids.

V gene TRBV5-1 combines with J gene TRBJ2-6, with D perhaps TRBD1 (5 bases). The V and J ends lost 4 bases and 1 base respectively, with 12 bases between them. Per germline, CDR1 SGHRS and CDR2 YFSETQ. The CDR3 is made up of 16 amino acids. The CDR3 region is CASSPIPGSGANVLTF. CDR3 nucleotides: TGCGCCAGCAGCCCAATACCAGGGTCTGGGGCCAACGTCCTGACTTTC.

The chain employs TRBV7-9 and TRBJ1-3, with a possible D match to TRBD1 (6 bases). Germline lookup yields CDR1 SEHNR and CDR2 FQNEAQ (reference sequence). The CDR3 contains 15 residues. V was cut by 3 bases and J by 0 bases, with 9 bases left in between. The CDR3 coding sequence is TGTGCCAGCAGCTTTGGACAGCACTCTGGAAACACCATATATTTT. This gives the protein CASSFGQHSGNTIYF.

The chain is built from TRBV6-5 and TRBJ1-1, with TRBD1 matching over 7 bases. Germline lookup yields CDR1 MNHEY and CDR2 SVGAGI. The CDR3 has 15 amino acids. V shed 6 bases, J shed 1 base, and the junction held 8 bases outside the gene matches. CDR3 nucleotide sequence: TGTGCCAGCAGGGTTCCGGGACAGACGAACACTGAAGCTTTCTTT. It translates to CASRVPGQTNTEAFF.

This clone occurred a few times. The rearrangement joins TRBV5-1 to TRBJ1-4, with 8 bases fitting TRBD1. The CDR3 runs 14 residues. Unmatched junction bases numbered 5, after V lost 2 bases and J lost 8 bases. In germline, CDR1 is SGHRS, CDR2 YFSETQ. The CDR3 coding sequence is TGCGCCAGCAGCTTACAGGGGGAGGCCGAAAAACTGTTTTTT. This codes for CASSLQGEAEKLFF.

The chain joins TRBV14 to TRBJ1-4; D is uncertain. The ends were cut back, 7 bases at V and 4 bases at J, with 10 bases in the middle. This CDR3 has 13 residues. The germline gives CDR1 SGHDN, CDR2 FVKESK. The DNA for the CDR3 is TGTGCCAGCACGAGGAGTTATAATGAAAAACTGTTTTTT. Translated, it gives CASTRSYNEKLFF. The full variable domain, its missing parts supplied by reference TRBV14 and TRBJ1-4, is EAGVTQFPSHSVIEKGQTVTLRCDPISGHDNLYWYRRVMGKEIKFLLHFVKESKQDESGMPNNRFLAERTGGTYSTLKVQPAELEDSGVYFCASTRSYNEKLFFGSGTQLSVL.

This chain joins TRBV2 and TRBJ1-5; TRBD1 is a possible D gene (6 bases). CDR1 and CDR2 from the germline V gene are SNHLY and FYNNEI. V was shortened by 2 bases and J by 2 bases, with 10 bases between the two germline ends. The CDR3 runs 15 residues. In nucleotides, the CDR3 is TGTGCCAGCAGTGAACAGGGGAGAGGCAATCAGCCCCAGCATTTT. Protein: CASSEQGRGNQPQHF.

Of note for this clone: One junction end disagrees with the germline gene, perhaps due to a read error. The CDR3 is CASSPLASSYHEQFF. The CDR3 DNA is TGTGCCAGTAGCCCGCTAGCGTCGTCCTACCATGAGCAGTTCTTC. The gene calls are TRBV19 and TRBJ2-1; tentative D call: TRBD2 (6 bases). The CDR3 totals 15 residues. Germline V gives CDR1 LNHDA, CDR2 SQIVND (reference sequence).

This CDR3 reads CASSPLGAGLANEQFF. CDR3 in DNA: TGTGCCAGCTCACCACTGGGGGCGGGACTAGCGAATGAGCAGTTCTTC. The V gene is TRBV18, the J gene TRBJ2-1, with TRBD2 matching over 10 bases. The CDR3 loop spans 16 amino acids. Germline values: CDR1 KGHSH, CDR2 LQKENI. Trimming at V came to 1 base and at J to 7 bases, leaving 7 bases not matched to a gene.

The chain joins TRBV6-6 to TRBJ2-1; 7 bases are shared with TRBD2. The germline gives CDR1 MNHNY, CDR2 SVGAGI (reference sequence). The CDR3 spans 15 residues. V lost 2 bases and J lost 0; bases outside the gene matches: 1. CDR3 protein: CASSYGGSSYNEQFF. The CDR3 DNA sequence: TGTGCCAGCAGTTACGGCGGGAGCTCCTACAATGAGCAGTTCTTC.

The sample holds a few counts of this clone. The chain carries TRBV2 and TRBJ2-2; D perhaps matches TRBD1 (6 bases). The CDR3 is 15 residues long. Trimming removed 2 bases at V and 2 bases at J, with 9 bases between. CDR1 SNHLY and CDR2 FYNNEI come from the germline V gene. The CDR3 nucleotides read TGTGCCAGCAGTGAAAACAGGGTCAACACCGGGGAGCTGTTTTTT. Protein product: CASSENRVNTGELFF.

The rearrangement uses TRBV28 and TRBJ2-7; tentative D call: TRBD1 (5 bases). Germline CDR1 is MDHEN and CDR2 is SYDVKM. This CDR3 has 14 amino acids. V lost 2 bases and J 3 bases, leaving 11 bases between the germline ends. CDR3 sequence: CASSLRQRDYEQYF. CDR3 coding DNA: TGTGCCAGCAGTTTAAGACAGAGAGACTACGAGCAGTACTTC.

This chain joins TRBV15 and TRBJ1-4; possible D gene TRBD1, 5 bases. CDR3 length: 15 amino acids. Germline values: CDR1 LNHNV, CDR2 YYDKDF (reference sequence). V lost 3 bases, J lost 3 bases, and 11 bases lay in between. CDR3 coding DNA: TGTGCCACCAGCAGCAACAGGTTCGCTAATGAAAAACTGTTTTTT. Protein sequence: CATSSNRFANEKLFF.

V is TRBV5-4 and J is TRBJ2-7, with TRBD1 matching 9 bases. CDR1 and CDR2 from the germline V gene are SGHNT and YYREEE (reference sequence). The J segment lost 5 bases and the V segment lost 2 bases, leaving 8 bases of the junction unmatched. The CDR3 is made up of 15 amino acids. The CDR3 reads CASSLVGTGIHEQYF. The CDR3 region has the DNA TGTGCCAGCAGCTTAGTGGGGACAGGGATCCACGAGCAGTACTTC.

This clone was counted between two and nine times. The CDR3: CASSHGLEQYF. CDR3 sequence (DNA): TGTGCCAGCAGCCACGGACTCGAGCAGTACTTC. The rearrangement links TRBV12-1 to TRBJ2-7; the D call of TRBD2 is as the table states it, not checked on the DNA. TRBV12-1 is described as a pseudogene. This CDR3 has 11 amino acids.

Here the CDR3 reads CASSLGGVSYNEQFF. For the CDR3, the DNA is TGTGCCAGCAGCTTGGGGGGCGTTTCCTACAATGAGCAGTTCTTC. This chain connects TRBV5-5 to TRBJ2-1; a weak D match, TRBD1 (5 bases). Germline V gene lookup returns CDR1 SGHKS and CDR2 YYEKEE (reference sequence). Trimming stripped 0 bases from V and 1 base from J, with 8 bases between. The CDR3 loop spans 15 amino acids.

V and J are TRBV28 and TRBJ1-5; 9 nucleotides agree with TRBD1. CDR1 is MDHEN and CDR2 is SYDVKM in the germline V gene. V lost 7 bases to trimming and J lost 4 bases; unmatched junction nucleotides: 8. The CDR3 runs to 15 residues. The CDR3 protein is CASKKQGAGNQPQHF. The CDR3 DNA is TGTGCCAGCAAAAAACAGGGGGCGGGAAATCAGCCCCAGCATTTT.

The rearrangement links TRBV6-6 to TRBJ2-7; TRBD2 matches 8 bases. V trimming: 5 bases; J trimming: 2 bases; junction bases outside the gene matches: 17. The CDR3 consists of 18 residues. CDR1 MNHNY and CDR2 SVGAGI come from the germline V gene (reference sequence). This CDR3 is CASSHTGGDTARPYEQYF. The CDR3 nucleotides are TGTGCCAGCAGTCACACGGGAGGGGACACCGCCCGCCCCTACGAGCAGTACTTC.

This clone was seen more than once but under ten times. Here the CDR3 DNA reads TGTGCCAGCAGAGCCAGGGGATACAAAGCTTTCTTT. This sequence encodes CASRARGYKAFF. V gene TRBV2 combines with J gene TRBJ1-1; possibly TRBD1 for D (6 bases). The germline V gene has CDR1 SNHLY and CDR2 FYNNEI. V was cut by 6 bases and J by 9 bases, with 14 bases left in between. The CDR3 has 12 residues.

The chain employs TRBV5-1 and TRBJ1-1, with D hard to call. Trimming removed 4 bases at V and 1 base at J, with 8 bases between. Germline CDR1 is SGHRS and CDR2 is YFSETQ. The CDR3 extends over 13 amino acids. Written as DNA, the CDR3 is TGCGCCAGCAGCCGTACAACGAACACTGAAGCTTTCTTT. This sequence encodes CASSRTTNTEAFF. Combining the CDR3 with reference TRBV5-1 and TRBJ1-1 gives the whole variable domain KAGVTQTPRYLIKTRGQQVTLSCSPISGHRSVSWYQQTPGQGLQFLFEYFSETQRNKGNFPGRFSGRQFSNSRSEMNVSTLELGDSALYLCASSRTTNTEAFFGQGTRLTVV.

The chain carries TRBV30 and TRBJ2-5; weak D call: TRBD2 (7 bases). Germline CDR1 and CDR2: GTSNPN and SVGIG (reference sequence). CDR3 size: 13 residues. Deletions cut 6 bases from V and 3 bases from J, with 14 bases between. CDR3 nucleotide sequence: TGTGCCTGTACAGGGAGGGCGAAAGAGACCCAGTACTTC. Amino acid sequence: CACTGRAKETQYF. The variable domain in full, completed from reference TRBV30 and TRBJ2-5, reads SQTIHQWPATLVQPVGSPLSLECTVEGTSNPNLYWYRQAAGRGLQLLFYSVGIGQISSEVPQNLSASRPQDRQFILSSKKLLLSDSGFYLCACTGRAKETQYFGPGTRLLVL.

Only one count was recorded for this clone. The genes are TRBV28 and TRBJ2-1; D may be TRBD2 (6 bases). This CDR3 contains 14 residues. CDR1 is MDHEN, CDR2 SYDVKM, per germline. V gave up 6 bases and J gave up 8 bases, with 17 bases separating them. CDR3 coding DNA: TGTGCCAGCAGCCGGGGGACTCTAGGCTATGAGCAGTTCTTC. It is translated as CASSRGTLGYEQFF. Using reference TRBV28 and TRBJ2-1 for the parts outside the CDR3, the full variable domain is DVKVTQSSRYLVKRTGEKVFLECVQDMDHENMFWYRQDPGLGLRLIYFSYDVKMKEKGDIPEGYSVSREKKERFSLILESASTNQTSMYLCASSRGTLGYEQFFGPGTRLTVL.

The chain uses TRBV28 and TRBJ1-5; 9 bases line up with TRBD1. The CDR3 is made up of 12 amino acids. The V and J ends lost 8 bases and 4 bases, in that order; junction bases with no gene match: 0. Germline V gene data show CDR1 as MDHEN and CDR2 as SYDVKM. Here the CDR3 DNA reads TGTGCCAGCGGACAGGGGAATCAGCCCCAGCATTTT. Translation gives CASGQGNQPQHF.

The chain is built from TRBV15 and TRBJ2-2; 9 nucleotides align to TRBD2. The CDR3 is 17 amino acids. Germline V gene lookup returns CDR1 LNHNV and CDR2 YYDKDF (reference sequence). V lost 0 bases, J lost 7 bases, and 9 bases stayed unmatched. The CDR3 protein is CATSRDLSGSLFGELFF. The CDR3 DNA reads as TGTGCCACCAGCAGAGATCTTAGCGGGAGTTTGTTCGGGGAGCTGTTTTTT. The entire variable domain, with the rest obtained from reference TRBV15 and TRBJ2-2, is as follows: DAMVIQNPRYQVTQFGKPVTLSCSQTLNHNVMYWYQQKSSQAPKLLFHYYDKDFNNEADTPDNFQSRRPNTSFCFLDIRSPGLGDTAMYLCATSRDLSGSLFGELFFGEGSRLTVL.

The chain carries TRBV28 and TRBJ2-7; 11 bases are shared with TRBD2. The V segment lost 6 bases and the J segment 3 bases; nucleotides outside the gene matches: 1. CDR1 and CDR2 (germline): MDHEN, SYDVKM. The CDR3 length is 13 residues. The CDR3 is CASRGLAVYEQYF. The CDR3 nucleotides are TGTGCCAGCAGGGGACTAGCGGTCTACGAGCAGTACTTC.